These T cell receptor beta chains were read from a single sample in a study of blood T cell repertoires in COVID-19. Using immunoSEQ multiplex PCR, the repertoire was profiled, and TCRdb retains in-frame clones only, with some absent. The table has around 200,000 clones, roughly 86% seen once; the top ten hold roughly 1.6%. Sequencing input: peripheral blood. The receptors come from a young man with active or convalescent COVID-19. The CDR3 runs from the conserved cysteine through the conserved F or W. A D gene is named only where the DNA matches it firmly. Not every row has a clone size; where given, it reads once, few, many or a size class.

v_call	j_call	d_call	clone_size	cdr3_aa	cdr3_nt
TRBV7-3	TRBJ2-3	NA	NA	CASSPTSSTDTQYF	TGTGCCAGCAGCCCGACTTCTAGCACAGATACGCAGTATTTT
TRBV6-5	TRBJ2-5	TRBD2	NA	CAAQRGGIQETQYF	TGTGCCGCACAGCGGGGGGGAATCCAAGAGACCCAGTACTTC
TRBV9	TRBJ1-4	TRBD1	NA	CASSVGVGGGVGEKLFF	TGTGCCAGCAGCGTGGGGGTAGGGGGCGGCGTTGGGGAAAAACTGTTTTTT
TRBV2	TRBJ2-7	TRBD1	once	CASSGGQGSHEQYF	TGTGCCAGCAGTGGGGGACAGGGGTCCCACGAGCAGTACTTC
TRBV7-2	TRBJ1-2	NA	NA	CASSPPAGVEGYTF	TGTGCCAGCAGCCCTCCCGCGGGGGTGGAGGGCTACACCTTC
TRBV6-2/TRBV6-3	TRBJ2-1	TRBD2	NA	CASSYSSGGYNEQFF	TGTGCCAGCAGTTATTCTAGCGGGGGATACAATGAGCAGTTCTTC
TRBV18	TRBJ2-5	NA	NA	CASSQSNEGTQYF	TGTGCCAGCTCACAAAGTAACGAGGGGACCCAGTACTTC
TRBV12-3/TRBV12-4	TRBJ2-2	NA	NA	CASTLETYGELFF	TGTGCCAGCACACTAGAAACATACGGGGAGCTGTTTTTT
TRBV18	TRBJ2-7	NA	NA	CASSPGTLFYEQYF	TGTGCCAGCTCACCCGGGACACTTTTCTACGAGCAGTACTTC
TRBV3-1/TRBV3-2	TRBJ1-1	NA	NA	CASRGGETEAFF	TGTGCCAGCCGTGGGGGGGAGACTGAAGCTTTCTTT
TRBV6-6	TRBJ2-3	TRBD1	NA	CASRDRETDTQYF	TGTGCCAGCCGGGACAGGGAAACAGATACGCAGTATTTT
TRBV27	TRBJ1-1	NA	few	CASSLVGGGNTEAFF	TGTGCCAGCAGTTTAGTGGGAGGGGGGAACACTGAAGCTTTCTTT
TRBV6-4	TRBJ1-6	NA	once	CASSVPRTVKNSPLHF	TGTGCCAGCAGTGTTCCTCGGACAGTAAAGAATTCACCCCTCCACTTT
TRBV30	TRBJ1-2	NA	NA	CAWSEVRWETGYGYTF	TGTGCCTGGAGTGAAGTTCGGTGGGAGACGGGCTATGGCTACACCTTC
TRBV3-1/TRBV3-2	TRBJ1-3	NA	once	CASSQGVAGASGNTIYF	TGTGCCAGCAGCCAAGGGGTGGCGGGGGCCTCTGGAAACACCATATATTTT
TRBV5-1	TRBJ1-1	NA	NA	CASSPRLEPDTEAFF	TGCGCCAGCAGCCCCCGTCTCGAACCGGACACTGAAGCTTTCTTT
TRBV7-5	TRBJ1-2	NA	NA	CVRRGPDYQFEGANYGYTF	TGTGTCAGAAGGGGCCCGGACTATCAATTTGAAGGGGCTAACTATGGCTACACCTTC
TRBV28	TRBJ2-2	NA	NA	CASRFYSENTGELFF	TGTGCCAGCAGGTTTTATTCAGAGAACACCGGGGAGCTGTTTTTT
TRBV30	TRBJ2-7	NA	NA	CAWSVSRAYEQYF	TGTGCCTGGAGTGTATCCAGGGCCTACGAGCAGTACTTC
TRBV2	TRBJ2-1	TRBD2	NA	CASSGPVGAGGSYNEQFF	TGTGCCAGCAGTGGGCCAGTAGGTGCGGGGGGGTCCTACAATGAGCAGTTCTTC
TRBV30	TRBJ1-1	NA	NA	CAWRQTAMNTEAFF	TGTGCCTGGAGACAGACAGCCATGAACACTGAAGCTTTCTTT
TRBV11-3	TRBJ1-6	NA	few	CASSLSPRSPLHF	TGTGCCAGCAGCTTAAGCCCTAGGTCACCCCTCCACTTT
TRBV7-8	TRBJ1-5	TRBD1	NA	CASSYGQGGGGNQPQHF	TGTGCCAGCAGCTACGGACAGGGTGGGGGGGGCAATCAGCCCCAGCATTTT
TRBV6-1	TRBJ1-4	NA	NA	CASSEAGRGHEKLFF	TGTGCCAGCAGTGAAGCTGGCAGGGGACATGAAAAACTGTTTTTT
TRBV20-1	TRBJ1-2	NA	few	CSAIVFYGYTF	TGCAGTGCTATCGTATTCTATGGCTACACCTTC
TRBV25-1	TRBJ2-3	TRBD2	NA	CASSDPSGGITDTQYF	TGTGCCAGCAGTGACCCTAGCGGGGGGATCACAGATACGCAGTATTTT
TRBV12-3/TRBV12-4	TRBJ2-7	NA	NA	CASSEGDEQYF	TGTGCCAGCAGCGAAGGAGACGAGCAGTACTTC
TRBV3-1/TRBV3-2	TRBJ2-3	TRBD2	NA	CASSQDPAGGTDTQYF	TGTGCCAGCAGCCAAGATCCAGCGGGAGGAACAGATACGCAGTATTTT
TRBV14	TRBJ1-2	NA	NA	CASSRLSGRMDGYTF	TGTGCCAGCAGCCGGCTATCGGGGAGGATGGATGGCTACACCTTC
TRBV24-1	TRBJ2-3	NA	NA	CATSDPREGFADTQYF	TGTGCCACCAGTGACCCCCGGGAAGGCTTCGCAGATACGCAGTATTTT
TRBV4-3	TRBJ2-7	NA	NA	CASSQELNYEQYF	TGCGCCAGCAGCCAAGAACTGAACTACGAGCAGTACTTC
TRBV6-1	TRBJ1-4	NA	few	CASSEGLSTTNEKLFF	TGTGCCAGCAGTGAAGGTCTGAGCACAACTAATGAAAAACTGTTTTTT
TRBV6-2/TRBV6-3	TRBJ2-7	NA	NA	CASSYRRLETGYSYEQYF	TGTGCCAGCAGTTACCGTAGGTTAGAGACAGGATACTCCTACGAGCAGTACTTC